This T cell receptor (beta chain) is drawn from a study of T cell repertoires in cytomegalovirus infection. One entry per CDR3 protein, called by TCRdb with MiXCR from the reads. The sample includes a few hundred thousand distinct CDR3 sequences, approximately 22% of them seen just once. The germline CDR1 and CDR2 sequences are ENHRY and SYGVKD. The CDR3 extends over 13 amino acids. This clonotype was seen ten or more times. Antigen: not known. One end of the junction is discordant with germline, which a read error may explain. The chain is built from TRBV10-3 and TRBJ1-2, with D possibly TRBD1 on 5 matching bases. This specimen was cultured PBMCs, taken from culture after CMV antigen stimulation. The source of this sequence is a human donor in good health (CMV status not recorded). Some clones in this sample may be carry-over from other donors' samples. The CDR3 DNA sequence: TGTGCCATCAGCACCGGAGGGGACTACGGCTACACCTTC. Residues: CAISTGGDYGYTF.